This T cell receptor beta chain was captured in a study of breast tumors, draining lymph nodes, adjacent tissues. Whole-study results and caveats: Data only fit, rather than demonstrated, lymph node origin of most tumor T cells. Data fit most tumor T cells coming from lymph node, expanding in tumor. Tumors had less TCR diversity than lymph nodes, more than nontumor tissue.

The lymph nodes were axillary draining lymph nodes from breast cancer patients. The germline gives CDR1 MNHNY, CDR2 SVGAGI (reference sequence). V was pared by 0 bases and J by 4 bases, with 11 bases between. This CDR3 region has 15 residues. Comment on this clonotype: Its antigen is still unknown. A single base separates this from a much larger clone, so it may be a read error.

In TCRdb, the multiplex PCR reads were re-called with MiXCR into one record per CDR3 protein. The sample consists of fewer than 85,000 distinct CDR3 sequences, approximately 19% of them appearing once. The specimen was axillary lymph node tissue. The clonotype originates from a female donor with breast cancer. Some clones in this sample may be carry-over from other donors' samples. The chain links TRBV6-6 to TRBJ2-3; D possibly corresponds to TRBD2 (6 bases). The CDR3 region is CASSYSGGPADTQYF. The DNA of the CDR3 is TGTGCCAGCAGTTACTCGGGAGGTCCCGCAGATACGCAGTATTTT.